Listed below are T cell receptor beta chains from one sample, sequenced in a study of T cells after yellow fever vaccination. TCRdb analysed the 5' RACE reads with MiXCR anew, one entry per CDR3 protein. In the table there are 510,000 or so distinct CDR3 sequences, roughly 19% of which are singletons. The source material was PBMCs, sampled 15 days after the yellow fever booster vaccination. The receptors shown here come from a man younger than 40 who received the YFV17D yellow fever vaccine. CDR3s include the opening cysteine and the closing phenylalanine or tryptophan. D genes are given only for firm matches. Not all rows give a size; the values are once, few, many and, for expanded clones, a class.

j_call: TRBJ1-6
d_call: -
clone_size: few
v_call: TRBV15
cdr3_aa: CATSRETGYNSPLHF
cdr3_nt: TGTGCCACCAGCAGAGAGACAGGATATAATTCACCCCTCCACTTT

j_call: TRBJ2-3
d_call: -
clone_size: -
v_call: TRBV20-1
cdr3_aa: CSAPLGRFPDTQYF
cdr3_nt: TGCAGTGCTCCCCTGGGAAGGTTTCCAGATACGCAGTATTTT

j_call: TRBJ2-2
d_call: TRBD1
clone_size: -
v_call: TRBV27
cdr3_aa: CASMTGDYTGELFF
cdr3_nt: TGTGCCAGCATGACAGGGGATTACACCGGGGAGCTGTTTTTT

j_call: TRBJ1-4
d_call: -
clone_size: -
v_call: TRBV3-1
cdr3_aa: CASSQFGQANEKLFF
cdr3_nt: TGTGCCAGCAGCCAATTTGGGCAGGCTAATGAAAAACTGTTTTTT

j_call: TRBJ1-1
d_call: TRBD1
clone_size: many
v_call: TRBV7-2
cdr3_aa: CASSVRQGPEAFF
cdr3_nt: TGTGCCAGCAGCGTCCGACAGGGCCCTGAAGCTTTCTTT

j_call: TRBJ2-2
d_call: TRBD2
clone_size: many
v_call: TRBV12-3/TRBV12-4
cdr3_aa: CASSRTSGSPGELFF
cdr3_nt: TGTGCCAGCTCCCGGACTAGCGGGAGTCCCGGGGAGCTGTTTTTT

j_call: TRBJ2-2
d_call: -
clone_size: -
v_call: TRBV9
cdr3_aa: CASSSETHGELFF
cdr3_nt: TGTGCCAGCAGCTCAGAAACCCACGGGGAGCTGTTTTTT

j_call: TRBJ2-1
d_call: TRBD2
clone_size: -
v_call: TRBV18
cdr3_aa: CASSFAAGGAYNEQFF
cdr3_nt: TGTGCCAGCTCTTTTGCCGCGGGAGGAGCTTACAATGAGCAGTTCTTC

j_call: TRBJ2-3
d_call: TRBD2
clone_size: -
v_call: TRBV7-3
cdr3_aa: CASSQLGLAGGPPTQYF
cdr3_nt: TGTGCCAGCAGCCAACTGGGACTAGCGGGAGGGCCACCTACGCAGTATTTT

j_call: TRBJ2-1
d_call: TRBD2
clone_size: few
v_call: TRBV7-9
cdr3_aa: CASSLPGGPDEQFF
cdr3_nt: TGTGCCAGCAGCTTGCCGGGAGGGCCAGATGAGCAGTTCTTC

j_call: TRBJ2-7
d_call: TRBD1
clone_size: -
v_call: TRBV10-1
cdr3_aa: CASSVQGAMGEQYF
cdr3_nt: TGCGCCAGCAGTGTCCAGGGGGCAATGGGGGAGCAGTACTTC

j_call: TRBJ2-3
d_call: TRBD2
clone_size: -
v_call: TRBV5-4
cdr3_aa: CASSLAELAGGRQYF
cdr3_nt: TGTGCCAGCAGCTTGGCCGAACTAGCGGGAGGTAGGCAGTATTTT

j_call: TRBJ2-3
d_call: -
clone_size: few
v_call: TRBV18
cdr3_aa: CASSPNFSDTQYF
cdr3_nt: TGTGCCAGCTCACCGAACTTTTCCGATACGCAGTATTTT

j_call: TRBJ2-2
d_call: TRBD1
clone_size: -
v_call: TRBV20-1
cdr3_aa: CSATPRDRNTGELFF
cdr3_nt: TGCAGTGCTACTCCCCGGGACAGGAACACCGGGGAGCTGTTTTTT

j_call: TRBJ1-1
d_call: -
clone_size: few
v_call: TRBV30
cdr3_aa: CAWSTQGLEAFF
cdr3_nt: TGTGCCTGGAGCACACAGGGCCTTGAAGCTTTCTTT

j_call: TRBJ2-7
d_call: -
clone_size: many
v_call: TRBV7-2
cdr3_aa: CASSLDGPYEQYF
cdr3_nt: TGTGCCAGCAGCCTTGACGGCCCCTACGAGCAGTACTTC

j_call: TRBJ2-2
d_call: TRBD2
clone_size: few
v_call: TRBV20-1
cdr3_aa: CSASRLAGGGTGELFF
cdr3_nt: TGCAGTGCTAGCAGACTAGCGGGAGGGGGTACCGGGGAGCTGTTTTTT

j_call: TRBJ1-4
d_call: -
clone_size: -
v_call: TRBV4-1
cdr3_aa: CASSRQSSTTNEKLFF
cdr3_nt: TGCGCCAGCAGCCGGCAGAGTAGCACGACTAATGAAAAACTGTTTTTT

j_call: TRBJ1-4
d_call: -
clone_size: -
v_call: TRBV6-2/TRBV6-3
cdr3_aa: CASSSEPRTIGEKLFF
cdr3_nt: TGTGCCAGCAGTTCCGAGCCGAGGACAATAGGAGAAAAACTGTTTTTT

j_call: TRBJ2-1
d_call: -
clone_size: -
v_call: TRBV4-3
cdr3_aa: CASSQDSAGALGNEQFF
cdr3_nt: TGCGCCAGCAGCCAAGACAGTGCGGGGGCGCTCGGCAATGAGCAGTTCTTC

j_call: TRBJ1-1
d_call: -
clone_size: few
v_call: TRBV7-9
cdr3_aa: CASRALTGPVSQAFF
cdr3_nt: TGTGCCAGCAGGGCCCTGACAGGTCCAGTCTCACAGGCTTTCTTT

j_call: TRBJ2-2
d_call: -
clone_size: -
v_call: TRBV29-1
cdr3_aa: CSARTLYTGELFF
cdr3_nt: TGCAGCGCTCGGACCCTTTACACCGGGGAGCTGTTTTTT

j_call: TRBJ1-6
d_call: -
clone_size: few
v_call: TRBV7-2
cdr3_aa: CASSLGARRIYNSPLHF
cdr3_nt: TGTGCCAGCAGCCTGGGCGCCAGGAGGATCTATAATTCACCCCTCCACTTT

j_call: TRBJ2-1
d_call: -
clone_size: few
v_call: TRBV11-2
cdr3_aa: CASSLDLGQSNEQFF
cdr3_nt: TGTGCCAGCAGCTTAGATCTTGGCCAATCCAATGAGCAGTTCTTC

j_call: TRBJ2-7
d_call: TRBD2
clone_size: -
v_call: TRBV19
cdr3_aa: CASSPLGAGGQVEQYF
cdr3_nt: TGTGCCAGTTCCCCCCTTGGAGCGGGAGGACAGGTCGAGCAGTACTTC